These 32 T cell receptor beta chains were all obtained from the same sample, sequenced in a study of CD8 T cells in Susac syndrome. The authors reverse transcribed 0.5 to 1 ug RNA with random hexamers. TCRdb re-analysed the immunoSEQ multiplex PCR reads in MiXCR, keeping a single row per CDR3 protein. The table includes about 300,000 distinct CDR3 sequences, roughly 85% detected once. Sequenced sample: CD8+ T cells from PBMCs. Every receptor here comes from a human donor with multiple sclerosis.

V and J are TRBV6-2 or TRBV6-3 and TRBJ1-2, with 7 positions matching TRBD1. There are 15 residues in the CDR3. Trimming took 4 bases from V and 0 from J; bases not matched to a gene: 5. CDR1 is MNHEY, CDR2 SVGEGT, per germline. The CDR3 DNA reads TGTGCCAGCAGTTTTCGGACAGGACCTAACTATGGCTACACCTTC. Translation: CASSFRTGPNYGYTF.

J is TRBJ2-3 and V is TRBV20-1; 9 nucleotides align to TRBD2. Germline V CDR1 and CDR2: DFQATT, SNEGSKA (reference sequence). The J segment lost 4 bases and the V segment lost 5 bases, leaving 10 bases of the junction unmatched. This CDR3 comprises 15 residues. CDR3 sequence (DNA): TGCAGTGCTTCGCCCGGGGGACTAGCCTCAGATACGCAGTATTTT. Protein: CSASPGGLASDTQYF.

The chain joins TRBV29-1 to TRBJ2-7; D is ambiguous. Germline-derived CDR1 and CDR2 are SQVTM and ANQGSEA. V was shortened by 6 bases and J by 0 bases, with 12 bases between the two germline ends. This CDR3 comprises 13 residues. CDR3 sequence: CSVRAASSYEQYF. As DNA, the CDR3 is TGCAGCGTCCGGGCAGCAAGCTCCTACGAGCAGTACTTC.

The V and J genes are TRBV24-1 and TRBJ1-2; a weak D match, TRBD1 (5 bases). The V end lost 5 bases, the J end lost 3 bases, and 12 bases lay between the germline ends. CDR1 and CDR2 (germline): KGHDR, SFDVKD. The CDR3 has 14 residues. The DNA for the CDR3 is TGTGCCACCAGTGCCGTAGGGGAGGACTATGGCTACACCTTC. As protein: CATSAVGEDYGYTF.

This rearrangement joins TRBV6-1 to TRBJ1-2; TRBD1 matches at 9 bases. The CDR3 consists of 14 residues. Germline V CDR1 and CDR2: MNHNS, SASEGT. After removal of 2 bases from V and 4 bases from J, the junction contained 2 bases not matched to a gene. The CDR3: CASSEKDRGYGYTF. In DNA, the CDR3 is TGTGCCAGCAGTGAAAAGGACAGGGGCTATGGCTACACCTTC.

This chain uses TRBV28 with TRBJ2-7; TRBD2 matches 8 bases. Looked up from germline, CDR1 is MDHEN and CDR2 is SYDVKM. The CDR3 totals 14 residues. V gave up 6 bases and J gave up 3 bases; unmatched junction bases: 7. The CDR3 sequence is CASSPRGGGYEQYF. CDR3 nucleotides: TGTGCCAGCAGCCCTCGGGGGGGCGGCTACGAGCAGTACTTC.

The CDR3 is CSARDLQADTQYF. The DNA of the CDR3 is TGCAGTGCTAGAGATTTGCAGGCAGATACGCAGTATTTT. The chain links TRBV20-1 to TRBJ2-3; D is ambiguous. Per germline, CDR1 DFQATT and CDR2 SNEGSKA (reference sequence). This CDR3 has 13 residues. Between the trimmed V and J ends, which lost 0 bases and 4 bases, there was a span of 8 bases.

This clonotype was counted once. The chain joins TRBV27 to TRBJ2-7; TRBD2 might be the D (6 bases). Trimming shortened V by 4 bases and J by 6 bases, and 10 bases separated the two germline ends. The V gene's germline CDR1 is MNHEY and CDR2 SMNVEV (reference sequence). CDR3 length equals 12 residues. DNA of the CDR3: TGTGCCAGCAGTTCGGCGGGGACCGAGCAGTACTTC. It yields the protein CASSSAGTEQYF.

This chain connects TRBV7-9 to TRBJ2-1; 8 bases agree with TRBD2. V was clipped by 4 bases and J by 10 bases; unmatched bases: 3. The germline V gene has CDR1 SEHNR and CDR2 FQNEAQ (reference sequence). The CDR3 consists of 12 residues. CDR3 residues: CASSSTSGEQFF. The CDR3 bases are TGTGCCAGCAGCTCCACTAGCGGAGAGCAGTTCTTC.

CDR3 protein: CASSLGRAEYEQYF. The CDR3 DNA reads TGTGCCAGCAGCCTCGGGCGGGCGGAGTACGAGCAGTACTTC. V usage is TRBV5-6 and J usage is TRBJ2-7; TRBD2 might be the D (5 bases). CDR1 is SGHDT and CDR2 is YYEEEE in the germline V gene. Trimming left V 4 bases short and J 4 bases short, with 15 bases between. The CDR3 sequence is 14 residues long.

This chain links TRBV7-9 with TRBJ1-1, with D uncertain. CDR1 and CDR2 from the germline V gene are SEHNR and FQNEAQ (reference sequence). The germline V and J ends were trimmed by 4 bases and 0 bases, with 6 bases remaining between them. The CDR3 runs 13 residues. In DNA form, the CDR3 reads TGTGCCAGCAGCTCTACAATGAACACTGAAGCTTTCTTT. Encoded protein: CASSSTMNTEAFF.

The chain recombines TRBV5-6 with TRBJ2-3; D is unclear. The CDR3 runs to 16 residues. The germline V and J ends were trimmed by 0 bases and 0 bases, with 11 bases remaining between them. Germline values: CDR1 SGHDT, CDR2 YYEEEE. CDR3 residues: CASSLGAGTSTDTQYF. In DNA, the CDR3 is TGTGCCAGCAGCTTGGGTGCCGGCACAAGCACAGATACGCAGTATTTT.

This chain links TRBV7-9 with TRBJ2-4; possible D gene TRBD1, 7 bases. The germline CDR1 and CDR2 sequences are SEHNR and FQNEAQ (reference sequence). The V end was cut by 5 bases, the J end by 4 bases, with 12 bases between. CDR3 length: 14 residues. CDR3 amino acids: CASSHRGGKNIQYF. The CDR3, as DNA: TGTGCCAGCAGCCACAGGGGAGGAAAAAACATTCAGTACTTC.

This clonotype was seen a handful of times. CDR3 in amino acids: CASSPRQGSYEQYF. Here the CDR3 DNA reads TGTGCCAGCAGCCCCCGACAGGGGTCCTACGAGCAGTACTTC. This chain links TRBV6-6 with TRBJ2-7, with 8 bases lining up with TRBD1. The CDR3 is 14 amino acids. V was pared by 6 bases and J by 1 base, with 5 bases of the junction left unmatched. Germline V gene data show CDR1 as MNHNY and CDR2 as SVGAGI (reference sequence).

This chain connects TRBV7-6 to TRBJ1-1; 8 nucleotides agree with TRBD1. In germline, CDR1 is SGHVS, CDR2 FNYEAQ. The V gene end was trimmed by 2 bases and the J gene end by 11 bases; junction bases not matched to a gene: 4. The CDR3 runs to 12 residues. The CDR3 DNA is TGTGCCAGCAGCTTATACAGGGGGAAGGCTTTCTTT. Translation gives CASSLYRGKAFF.

The V call is TRBV30, the J call TRBJ2-1, with D hard to call. Trimming took off 0 bases at V and 6 bases at J, with 3 bases between the two ends. Germline CDR1 and CDR2: GTSNPN and SVGIG (reference sequence). The CDR3 sequence is 11 residues long. The CDR3 spells CAWSVGNEQFF. The CDR3 nucleotides read TGTGCCTGGAGTGTAGGCAATGAGCAGTTCTTC.

The chain couples TRBV19 to TRBJ2-1; 12 positions agree with TRBD2. This CDR3 contains 17 residues. J was trimmed by 5 bases and V by 6 bases; bases with no gene match: 11. Germline-derived CDR1 and CDR2 are LNHDA and SQIVND (reference sequence). CDR3 sequence (DNA): TGTGCCAGTAGACGACTAGCGGGAGCCTATATTAACAATGAGCAGTTCTTC. This sequence encodes CASRRLAGAYINNEQFF.

This clonotype came up a few times. The chain couples TRBV6-2 or TRBV6-3 to TRBJ2-7, with D perhaps matching TRBD1 (6 bases). Trimming took off 7 bases at V and 3 bases at J, with 16 bases between the two ends. The CDR3 contains 14 residues. Germline-derived CDR1 and CDR2 are MNHEY and SVGEGT. The CDR3, as DNA: TGTGCCAGCATGGGGTTGACAGGAATCTACGAGCAGTACTTC. Amino acid sequence: CASMGLTGIYEQYF.

This clonotype was counted a single time. The gene calls are TRBV7-9 and TRBJ2-7, with D tentatively TRBD2 (5 bases). The CDR3 runs 12 residues. Germline V gene sequence: CDR1 SEHNR, CDR2 FQNEAQ (reference sequence). V lost 7 bases to trimming and J lost 2 bases, with 9 bases between them. The CDR3 sequence is CASTSGTYEQYF. The DNA for the CDR3 is TGTGCCAGCACGAGCGGTACCTACGAGCAGTACTTC.

The J gene is TRBJ2-7, the V gene TRBV4-3; 7 nucleotides line up with TRBD2. With 0 bases clipped from V and 4 bases from J, the junction kept 15 bases outside the gene matches. The V gene's germline CDR1 is LGHNA and CDR2 YSLEER. The CDR3 loop spans 18 amino acids. The CDR3 here is CASSQESPGRDLGYEQYF. In DNA form, the CDR3 reads TGCGCCAGCAGCCAAGAATCTCCGGGGAGGGATTTGGGATACGAGCAGTACTTC.

The chain links TRBV7-8 to TRBJ2-3; D possibly corresponds to TRBD2 (5 bases). Trimming cost V 1 base and J 0 bases, with 17 bases left between them. This CDR3 contains 18 residues. Germline CDR1 SGHVS, CDR2 FQNEAQ. In DNA, the CDR3 is TGTGCCAGCAGCTTAGTCGGAAGCGGTCGGAGAAGCACAGATACGCAGTATTTT. It is translated as CASSLVGSGRRSTDTQYF. Full variable domain (missing parts from reference TRBV7-8 and TRBJ2-3): GAGVSQSPRYKVAKRGQDVALRCDPISGHVSLFWYQQALGQGPEFLTYFQNEAQLDKSGLPSDRFFAERPEGSVSTLKIQRTQQEDSAVYLCASSLVGSGRRSTDTQYFGPGTRLTVL.

For the CDR3, the DNA is TGTGCCAGCAGTTTGCGGGGGAGCGCAGATACGCAGTATTTT. Its translation is CASSLRGSADTQYF. The V gene is TRBV28, the J gene TRBJ2-3, with TRBD2 identical over 7 bases. This CDR3 is built from 14 residues. V shed 3 bases and J 4 bases; nucleotides not matched to a gene: 4. Germline assignment: CDR1 MDHEN and CDR2 SYDVKM.

V and J are TRBV7-4 and TRBJ2-2; 10 nucleotides align to TRBD2. The V and J ends lost 8 bases and 6 bases, in that order; junction bases with no gene match: 15. This CDR3 contains 17 residues. CDR1 is SGHVT, CDR2 SQSDAQ, per germline. CDR3 bases: TGTGCCAGCCGACCTTTCCAGGCTAGCGGGAGTGCCGGGGAGCTGTTTTTT. It encodes CASRPFQASGSAGELFF. The full variable domain, in which reference TRBV7-4 and TRBJ2-2 provide the parts outside the CDR3, is GAGVSQSPRYKVAKRGRDVALRCDSISGHVTLYWYRQTLGQGSEVLTYSQSDAQRDKSGRPSGRFSAERPERSVSTLKIQRTEQGDSAVYLCASRPFQASGSAGELFFGEGSRLTVL.

This clonotype occurred a few times. The chain links TRBV12-3 or TRBV12-4 to TRBJ2-2; 7 bases are a match to TRBD2. V shed 8 bases, J shed 4 bases, and the junction held 7 bases outside the gene matches. The CDR3 loop spans 14 amino acids. CDR3 bases: TGTGCCAGCCTTTGGGAGGGAGCCACCGGGGAGCTGTTTTTT. The encoded protein is CASLWEGATGELFF.

The V gene is TRBV29-1, the J gene TRBJ2-7, with no clear D. CDR1 and CDR2 (germline): SQVTM, ANQGSEA. This CDR3 is 12 amino acids long. V shed 8 bases and J shed 12 bases, with 23 bases lying between them. CDR3 DNA: TGCAGCTCTACGAGGCTACCTTTATGGCGGTACTTC. Translating gives CSSTRLPLWRYF.

The V and J genes are TRBV6-2 or TRBV6-3 and TRBJ2-7; possible D gene TRBD1, 6 bases. This CDR3 is built from 16 residues. CDR1 is MNHEY and CDR2 is SVGEGT in the germline V gene. Trimming shortened V by 4 bases and J by 2 bases, and 18 bases separated the two germline ends. The CDR3 region is CASSWPDRWFPYEQYF. The CDR3 DNA follows: TGTGCCAGCAGTTGGCCCGACAGGTGGTTCCCCTACGAGCAGTACTTC.

CDR3 sequence: CAWSVGQGAGNTIYF. The DNA of the CDR3 is TGTGCCTGGAGTGTTGGACAGGGGGCAGGAAACACCATATATTTT. The chain recombines TRBV30 with TRBJ1-3; 11 positions match TRBD1. CDR3 length: 15 residues. CDR1 and CDR2 from the germline V gene are GTSNPN and SVGIG (reference sequence). V gave up 0 bases and J gave up 4 bases; unmatched junction bases: 2.

This clonotype was recorded only once. This rearrangement joins TRBV27 to TRBJ1-4, with D possibly being TRBD1 (5 bases). CDR3 length equals 14 residues. Trimming stripped 2 bases from V and 6 bases from J, with 10 bases between. CDR1 and CDR2 (germline): MNHEY, SMNVEV (reference sequence). This CDR3 reads CASSLRGTHEKLFF. CDR3 DNA sequence: TGTGCCAGCAGTTTAAGGGGCACCCATGAAAAACTGTTTTTT. Looking up the rest from reference TRBV27 and TRBJ1-4 gives the full variable domain: EAQVTQNPRYLITVTGKKLTVTCSQNMNHEYMSWYRQDPGLGLRQIYYSMNVEVTDKGDVPEGYKVSRKEKRNFPLILESPSPNQTSLYFCASSLRGTHEKLFFGSGTQLSVL.

The J gene is TRBJ1-5, the V gene TRBV6-2 or TRBV6-3; D not certain. Trimming removed 4 bases from V and 4 bases from J, with 8 bases in between. The CDR3 is made up of 13 amino acids. The germline gives CDR1 MNHEY, CDR2 SVGEGT. The CDR3 nucleotides are TGTGCCAGCAGTTCCCTCTTAAATCAGCCCCAGCATTTT. Protein product: CASSSLLNQPQHF.

This clonotype was observed once. V usage is TRBV27 and J usage is TRBJ2-4; D may be TRBD2 (5 bases). This CDR3 is built from 11 residues. The germline V gene has CDR1 MNHEY and CDR2 SMNVEV (reference sequence). V lost 6 bases, J lost 6 bases, and 6 bases lay in between. The CDR3 loop is CASSEGNIQYF. The CDR3 DNA follows: TGTGCCAGCAGCGAGGGAAACATTCAGTACTTC.

The CDR3 nucleotides are TGTGCCAGTAGTTTTGGACAGGGGAGGACTGAAGCTTTCTTT. It specifies CASSFGQGRTEAFF. The rearrangement joins TRBV19 to TRBJ1-1; TRBD1 agrees at 9 bases. This CDR3 contains 14 residues. J lost 5 bases, V lost 5 bases, and 6 bases had no gene match. Looked up from germline, CDR1 is LNHDA and CDR2 is SQIVND (reference sequence).

This chain links TRBV27 with TRBJ2-2, with 9 bases fitting TRBD1. Germline V gene data show CDR1 as MNHEY and CDR2 as SMNVEV (reference sequence). V shed 4 bases, J shed 0 bases, and the junction held 0 bases outside the gene matches. The CDR3 sequence is 15 residues long. DNA of the CDR3: TGTGCCAGCAGTTGGACAGGGGCGAACACCGGGGAGCTGTTTTTT. Translating it yields CASSWTGANTGELFF.